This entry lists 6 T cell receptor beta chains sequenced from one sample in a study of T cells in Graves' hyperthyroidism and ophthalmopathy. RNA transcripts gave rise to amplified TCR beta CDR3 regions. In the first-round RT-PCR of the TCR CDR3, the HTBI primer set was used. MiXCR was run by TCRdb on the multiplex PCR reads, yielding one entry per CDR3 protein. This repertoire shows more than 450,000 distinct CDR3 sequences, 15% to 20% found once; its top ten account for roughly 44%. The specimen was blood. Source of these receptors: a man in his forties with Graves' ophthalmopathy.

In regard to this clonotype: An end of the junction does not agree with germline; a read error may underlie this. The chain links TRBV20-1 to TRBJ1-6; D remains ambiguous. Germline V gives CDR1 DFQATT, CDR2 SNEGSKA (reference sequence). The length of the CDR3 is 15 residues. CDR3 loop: CSARGWTSDNSPLHF. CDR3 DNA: TGCAGTGCTAGAGGCTGGACCTCCGATAATTCACCCCTCCACTTT.

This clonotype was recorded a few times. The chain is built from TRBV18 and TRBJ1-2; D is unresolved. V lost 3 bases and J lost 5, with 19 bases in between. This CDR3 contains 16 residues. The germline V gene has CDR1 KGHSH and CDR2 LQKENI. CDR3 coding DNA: TGTGCCAGCTCACCGTCGAGTGGGGTAAAAGAATATGGCTACACCTTC. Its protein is CASSPSSGVKEYGYTF.

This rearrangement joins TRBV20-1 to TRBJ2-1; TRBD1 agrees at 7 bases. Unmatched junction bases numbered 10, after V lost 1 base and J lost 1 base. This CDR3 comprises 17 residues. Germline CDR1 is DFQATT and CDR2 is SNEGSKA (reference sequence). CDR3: CSARGRKQGQSYNEQFF. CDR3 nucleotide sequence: TGCAGTGCTAGAGGGCGCAAACAGGGGCAATCCTACAATGAGCAGTTCTTC.

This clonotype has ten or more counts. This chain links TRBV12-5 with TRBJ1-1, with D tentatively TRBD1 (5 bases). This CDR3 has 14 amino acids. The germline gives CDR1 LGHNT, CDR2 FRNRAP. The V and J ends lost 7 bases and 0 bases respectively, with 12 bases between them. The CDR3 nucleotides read TGTGCTAGTGTTTCCGGGGGGATGAACACTGAAGCTTTCTTT. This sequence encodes CASVSGGMNTEAFF.

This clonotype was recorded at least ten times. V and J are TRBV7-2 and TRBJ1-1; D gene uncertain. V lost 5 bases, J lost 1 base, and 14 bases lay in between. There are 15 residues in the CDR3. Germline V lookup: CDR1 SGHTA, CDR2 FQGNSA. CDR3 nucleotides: TGTGCCAGCAGCGTCGGACCGCGCTCGAACACTGAAGCTTTCTTT. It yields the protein CASSVGPRSNTEAFF.

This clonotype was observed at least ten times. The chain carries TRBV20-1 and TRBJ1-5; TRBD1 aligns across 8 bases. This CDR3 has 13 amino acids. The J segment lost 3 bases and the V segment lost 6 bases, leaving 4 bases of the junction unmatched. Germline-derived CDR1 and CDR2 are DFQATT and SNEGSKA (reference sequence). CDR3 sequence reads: CSAVDRANQPQHF. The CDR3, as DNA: TGCAGTGCCGTGGACAGGGCCAATCAGCCCCAGCATTTT.